The TCR beta chain under discussion was sequenced for a study of blood T cell repertoires in COVID-19. The wider study: T cells, B-cell-depleted T cells, or PBMCs provided the cDNA or gDNA that served as material.

The participants were between roughly 18 and 100 years old and came from about two dozen US areas. Clinical history as reported by participants underpinned cohort assignment. The protocol was immunoSEQ multiplex PCR, while the TCRdb copy is restricted to in-frame clones and leaves out a portion. The table records hundreds of thousands of clones, 87% of them present only once. The CDR3 is 14 residues long. Germline CDR1 and CDR2: LNHDA and SQIVND (reference sequence). V was pared by 3 bases and J by 5 bases, with 8 bases between. The specimen was PBMCs or T cells enriched from blood (not recorded which). This chain connects TRBV19 to TRBJ1-6; tentatively, D is TRBD1 (5 bases). This clonotype was sampled from a woman between 25 and 40 years old with acute COVID-19. The CDR3: CASSMGGDNSPLHF. The CDR3 nucleotides are TGTGCCAGTAGTATGGGGGGGGATAATTCACCCCTCCACTTT.